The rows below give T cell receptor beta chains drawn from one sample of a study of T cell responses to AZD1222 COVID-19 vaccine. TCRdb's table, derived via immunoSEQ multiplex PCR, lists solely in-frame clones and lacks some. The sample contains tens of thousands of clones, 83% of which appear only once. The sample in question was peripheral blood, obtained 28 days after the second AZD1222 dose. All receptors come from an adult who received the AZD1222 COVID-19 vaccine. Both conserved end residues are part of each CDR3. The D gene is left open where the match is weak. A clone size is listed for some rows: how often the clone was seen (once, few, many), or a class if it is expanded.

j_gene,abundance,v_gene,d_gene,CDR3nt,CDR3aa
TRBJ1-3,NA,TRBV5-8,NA,TGTGCCAGCAGCTTTCTTCACAACACCATATATTTT,CASSFLHNTIYF
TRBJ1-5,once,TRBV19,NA,TGTGCCAGTAGCACGGGGGGGGAAGGGCAGCCCCAGCATTTT,CASSTGGEGQPQHF
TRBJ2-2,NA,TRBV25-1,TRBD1,TGTGCCAGCCGACCCTTTCGACAGGGGAACACCGGGGAGCTGTTTTTT,CASRPFRQGNTGELFF
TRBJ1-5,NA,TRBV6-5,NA,TGTGCCAGCAGGGGGGACACCCGGGGCAATCAGCCCCAGCATTTT,CASRGDTRGNQPQHF
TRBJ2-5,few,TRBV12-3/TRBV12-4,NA,TGTGCCAGCACCCTTGGAGGTTGGGAGACCCAGTACTTC,CASTLGGWETQYF
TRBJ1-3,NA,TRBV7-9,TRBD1,TGTGCCAGCAGCTTAGATGGGACAGGGGCTGGAAACACCATATATTTT,CASSLDGTGAGNTIYF
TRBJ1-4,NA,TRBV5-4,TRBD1,TGTGCCAGCAGCTTAACAGGGGCGAATGAAAAACTGTTTTTT,CASSLTGANEKLFF
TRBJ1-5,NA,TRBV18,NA,TGTGCCAGCTCACCGGGAGGGGTCACGGGTCAGCCCCAGCATTTT,CASSPGGVTGQPQHF
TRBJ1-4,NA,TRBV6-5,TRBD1,TGTGCCAGCACCCTGACAGGGGCGACTGAAAAACTGTTTTTT,CASTLTGATEKLFF
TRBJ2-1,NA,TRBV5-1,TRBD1,TGCGCCAGCAGCTTGGGGGGACAGGGGAATGAGCAGTTCTTC,CASSLGGQGNEQFF
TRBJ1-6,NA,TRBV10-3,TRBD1,TGTGCCATCAGTGACTCGGACAGGGGCGGTTCACCCCTCCACTTT,CAISDSDRGGSPLHF
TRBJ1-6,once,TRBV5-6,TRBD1,TGTGCCAGCAGCCCCGGACAGGGGTGGAATTCACCCCTCCACTTT,CASSPGQGWNSPLHF
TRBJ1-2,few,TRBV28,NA,TGTGCCAGCAGTTTCCCCGCCGGGGAGGGTCCCAACTATGGCTACACCTTC,CASSFPAGEGPNYGYTF
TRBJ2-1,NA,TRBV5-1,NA,TGCGCCAGCAGCTTGGAAAAGAGCTCCTACAATGAGCAGTTCTTC,CASSLEKSSYNEQFF
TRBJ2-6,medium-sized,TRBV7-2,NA,TGTGCCAGCAGCTTAAGTTACTCTGGGGCCAACGTCCTGACTTTC,CASSLSYSGANVLTF
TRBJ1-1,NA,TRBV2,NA,TGTGCCAGCAGTGACGCCGGGACGGTGAACACTGAAGCTTTCTTT,CASSDAGTVNTEAFF
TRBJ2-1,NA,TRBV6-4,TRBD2,TGTGCCAGCAGTGACTCCCTGACTAGCGGGGGGGCCCATGAGCAGTTCTTC,CASSDSLTSGGAHEQFF
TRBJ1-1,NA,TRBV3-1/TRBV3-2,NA,TGTGCCAGCAGCCAGCACAGCTTGAACACTGAAGCTTTCTTT,CASSQHSLNTEAFF
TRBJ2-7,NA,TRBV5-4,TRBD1,TGTGCCAGCAGCTTGTGGGGACAGGGGACCCCCTACGAGCAGTACTTC,CASSLWGQGTPYEQYF
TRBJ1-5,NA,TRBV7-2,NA,TGTGCCAGCAGCCCTAACATTGACCGTAGTGTCCATTTT,CASSPNIDRSVHF
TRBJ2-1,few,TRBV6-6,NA,TGTGCCAGCAGTTACCAAATGGGAGATTACAATGAGCAGTTCTTC,CASSYQMGDYNEQFF
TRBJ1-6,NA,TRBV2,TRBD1,TGTGCCAGCTTAGGACAGGAGAATTCACCCCTCCACTTT,CASLGQENSPLHF
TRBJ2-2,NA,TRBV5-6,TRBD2,TGTGCCAGCAGCCCTTCCGGGAGCGGGAGTCACACCGGGGAGCTGTTTTTT,CASSPSGSGSHTGELFF
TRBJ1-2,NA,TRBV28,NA,TGTGCCAGCAGTACTGAGGGCGGCGGGTTTGGCTACACCTTC,CASSTEGGGFGYTF
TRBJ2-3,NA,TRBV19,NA,TGTGCCAGTAGTATCGTCACAGATACGCAGTATTTT,CASSIVTDTQYF
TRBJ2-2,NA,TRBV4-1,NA,TGCGCCAGCCGGGACTTCCAAAGAGCCGGGGAGCTGTTTTTT,CASRDFQRAGELFF
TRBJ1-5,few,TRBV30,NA,TGTGCCTGGAATCACCCCGGGGAGATCAATCAGCCCCAGCATTTT,CAWNHPGEINQPQHF
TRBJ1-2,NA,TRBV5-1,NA,TGCGCCAGCAGCTTGGCCCCGGGTAGCTATGGCTACACCTTC,CASSLAPGSYGYTF
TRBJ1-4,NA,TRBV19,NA,TGTGCCAGTAGGTCCGGGACGGCGCTCGAGAAACTGTTTTTT,CASRSGTALEKLFF
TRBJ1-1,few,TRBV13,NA,TGTGCCAGCAGCTCACTGACAGTGAACACTGAAGCTTTCTTT,CASSSLTVNTEAFF
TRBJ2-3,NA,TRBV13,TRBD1,TGTGCCAGCAGCTTAAACGCGGGCAGGGGGCCCACAGATACGCAGTATTTT,CASSLNAGRGPTDTQYF
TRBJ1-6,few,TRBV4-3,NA,TGCGCCAGCAGCCAAGAACGAGGCCGGGGGCCCCTCCACTTT,CASSQERGRGPLHF
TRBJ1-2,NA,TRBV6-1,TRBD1,TGTGCCAGCAGTGACAGGGACAGGGGTGGCTACACCTTC,CASSDRDRGGYTF
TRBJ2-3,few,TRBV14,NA,TGTGCCAGCAGCCAAGCACTCTGGGGGTGGCAGTATTTT,CASSQALWGWQYF
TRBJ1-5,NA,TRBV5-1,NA,TGCGCCAGCAGACTGGGGGGGAGCAATCAGCCCCAGCATTTT,CASRLGGSNQPQHF
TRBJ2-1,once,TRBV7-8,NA,TGTGCCAGCAGCCCCAGACAGCGCTCCTACAATGAGCAGTTCTTC,CASSPRQRSYNEQFF
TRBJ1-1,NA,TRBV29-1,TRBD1,TGCAGCGTTGCCTCCGGGACAGCCCCGGCCGCTTTCTTT,CSVASGTAPAAFF
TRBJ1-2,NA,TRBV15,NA,TGTGCCACCAGCAGGGGCACTACCGATGGCTACACCTTC,CATSRGTTDGYTF
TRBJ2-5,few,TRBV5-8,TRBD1,TGTGCCAGCATCCCTACAGGGGGCGCGGATTGGGAGACCCAGTACTTC,CASIPTGGADWETQYF
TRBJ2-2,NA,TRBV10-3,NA,TGTGCCATCAGTGAGGCCGGGCCGAGGAACACCGGGGAGCTGTTTTTT,CAISEAGPRNTGELFF
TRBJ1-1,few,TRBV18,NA,TGTGCCAGCTCACCACCGGGGGGGAGCACTGAAGCTTTCTTT,CASSPPGGSTEAFF
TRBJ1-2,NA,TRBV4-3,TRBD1,TGCGCCAGCAGCCAAGATGAGGCAGGGGGCAACTATGGCTACACCTTC,CASSQDEAGGNYGYTF
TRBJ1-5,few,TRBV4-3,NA,TGCGCCAGCAGCCAAGAGCGGTTGACGTATCAGCCCCAGCATTTT,CASSQERLTYQPQHF
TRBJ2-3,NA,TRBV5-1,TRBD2,TGCGCCAGCAGCTTGGTGGCTAGCGGGGGCGGCACAGATACGCAGTATTTT,CASSLVASGGGTDTQYF
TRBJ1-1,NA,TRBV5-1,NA,TGCGCCAGCAGCTTGGCCGGGAACACTGAAGCTTTCTTT,CASSLAGNTEAFF
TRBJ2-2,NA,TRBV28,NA,TGTGCCAGTATCGAGTCCCTCTTCGGCGGGGAGCTGTTTTTT,CASIESLFGGELFF
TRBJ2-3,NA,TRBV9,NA,TGTGCCAGCAGCCAAGCCGGGCGGGGAGGCAGAGCAGATACGCAGTATTTT,CASSQAGRGGRADTQYF